This T cell receptor beta chain originates from a study of blood T cell repertoires in COVID-19. The germline V and J ends were trimmed by 3 bases and 8 bases, with 14 bases remaining between them. This CDR3 comprises 13 residues. In germline, CDR1 is MDHEN, CDR2 SYDVKM. Data came from immunoSEQ multiplex PCR; TCRdb stores just in-frame clones and leaves some out. The data contain about 400,000 clones, about 87% of them singletons. Those enrolled, adults aged about 18 to 89 years, came from about two dozen US areas. The sequencing input was PBMCs or T cells enriched from blood (not recorded which). The receptor comes from a woman in her fifties or sixties who had recovered from COVID-19. This sequence joins TRBV28 and TRBJ2-7; D not resolved. The DNA of the CDR3 is TGTGCCAGCAGTTTGAGGCAGCTCCAGCAGCAGTACTTC. Translation: CASSLRQLQQQYF.